This TCR beta chain was identified during a study of PD-1 blockade in classical Hodgkin lymphoma. Only in-frame clones appear in the TCRdb table, and some are missing; sequencing was by immunoSEQ multiplex PCR. The sample consists of approximately 52,000 clones, roughly 86% of them appearing once. This sample's time point: cycle 4 day 1 (C4D1), after less than seven weeks of nivolumab. All patients relapsed after autologous stem cell transplantation, and brentuximab vedotin exposure varied. Germline assignment: CDR1 LNHDA and CDR2 SQIVND (reference sequence). V gave up 7 bases and J gave up 6 bases, with 13 bases separating them. The CDR3 has 13 residues.

Sequenced here: peripheral blood mononuclear cells (PBMCs), sampled before the fourth cycle of nivolumab. The chain uses TRBV19 and TRBJ2-1; a weak D match, TRBD1 (6 bases). The receptor's source is a human donor with classical Hodgkin lymphoma. CDR3 nucleotide sequence: TGTGCCAGTAACGCGCAGGGGATCAATGAGCAGTTCTTC. Its protein is CASNAQGINEQFF.